A selection of T cell receptor beta chains follows, all from one sample in a study of T cell repertoires in aging, cancer and after chemotherapy. MiXCR was run by TCRdb on the multiplex PCR reads, yielding one entry per CDR3 protein. Among about 7,700 distinct CDR3 sequences listed, 50% to 55% were seen once. Source material: blood. The receptors were gathered from a human donor with a solid tumor. Both conserved end residues are part of each CDR3. The D gene is left open where the match is weak. Clone size is stated in some rows and not others, as once, few, many or a class when expanded.

clone size: -; V gene: TRBV19; D gene: -; J gene: TRBJ1-6; CDR3 DNA: TGTGCCAGTAGTACCCAGGGAAGCAGTAATTCACCCCTCCACTTT; CDR3 protein: CASSTQGSSNSPLHF
clone size: -; V gene: TRBV18; D gene: TRBD2; J gene: TRBJ2-7; CDR3 DNA: TGTGCCAGCTCACCACCGACCCGGGAGGTAGACGAGCAGTACTTC; CDR3 protein: CASSPPTREVDEQYF
clone size: -; V gene: TRBV29-1; D gene: -; J gene: TRBJ2-2; CDR3 DNA: TGCAGCGTTGAATATCGGTTCGGGGGGAACACCGGGGAGCTGTTTTTT; CDR3 protein: CSVEYRFGGNTGELFF
clone size: -; V gene: TRBV7-3; D gene: TRBD2; J gene: TRBJ2-1; CDR3 DNA: TGTGCCAGCACCGGGGGGGGGGCCTACAATGAGCAGTTCTTC; CDR3 protein: CASTGGGAYNEQFF
clone size: -; V gene: TRBV18; D gene: -; J gene: TRBJ1-3; CDR3 DNA: TGTGCCAGCTCACCCGATTCTGGAAACACCATATATTTT; CDR3 protein: CASSPDSGNTIYF
clone size: -; V gene: TRBV12-3/TRBV12-4; D gene: -; J gene: TRBJ1-3; CDR3 DNA: TGTGCCAGCAGTTCTGGACCAACGTCTGGAAACACCATATATTTT; CDR3 protein: CASSSGPTSGNTIYF
clone size: -; V gene: TRBV19; D gene: TRBD2; J gene: TRBJ2-7; CDR3 DNA: TGTGCCAGCCAGATAGGAACTAGCGGGAGGTACGAGCAGTACTTC; CDR3 protein: CASQIGTSGRYEQYF
clone size: -; V gene: TRBV5-1; D gene: TRBD1; J gene: TRBJ2-6; CDR3 DNA: TGCGCCAGCAGCTACTCCGGGACAGTAAGCTCTGGGGCCAACGTCCTGACTTTC; CDR3 protein: CASSYSGTVSSGANVLTF
clone size: -; V gene: TRBV20-1; D gene: TRBD1; J gene: TRBJ2-7; CDR3 DNA: TGCAGTAAGGACAGGGAGAACGAGCAGTACTTC; CDR3 protein: CSKDRENEQYF
clone size: once; V gene: TRBV20-1; D gene: TRBD2; J gene: TRBJ2-1; CDR3 DNA: TGCAGTGCTAGATTTATTGCGGGAGGGAATTACTACAATGAGCAGTTCTTC; CDR3 protein: CSARFIAGGNYYNEQFF
clone size: -; V gene: TRBV27; D gene: -; J gene: TRBJ2-7; CDR3 DNA: TGTGCCAGCAGTTCCCCGACTAGGGGGACCTACGAGCAGTACTTC; CDR3 protein: CASSSPTRGTYEQYF
clone size: few; V gene: TRBV10-3; D gene: -; J gene: TRBJ1-4; CDR3 DNA: TGTGCCATCAGTGAGTCCCAGGGAGGAAATGAAAAACTGTTTTTT; CDR3 protein: CAISESQGGNEKLFF
clone size: -; V gene: TRBV6-2/TRBV6-3; D gene: -; J gene: TRBJ1-2; CDR3 DNA: TGTGCCAGCAGTTTATCTTTGGGGGGCGCGATTGATGGCTACACCTTC; CDR3 protein: CASSLSLGGAIDGYTF